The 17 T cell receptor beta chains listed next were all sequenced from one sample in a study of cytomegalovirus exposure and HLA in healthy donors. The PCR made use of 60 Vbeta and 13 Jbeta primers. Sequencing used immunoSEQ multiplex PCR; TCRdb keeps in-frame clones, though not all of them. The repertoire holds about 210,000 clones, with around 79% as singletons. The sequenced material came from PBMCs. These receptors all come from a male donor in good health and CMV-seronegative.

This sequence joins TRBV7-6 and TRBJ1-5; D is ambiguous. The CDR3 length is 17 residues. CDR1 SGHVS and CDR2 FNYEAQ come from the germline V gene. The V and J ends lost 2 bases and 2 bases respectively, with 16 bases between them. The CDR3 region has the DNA TGTGCCAGCAGCTTAAGACGGGTCGGTGGTGGCAATCAGCCCCAGCATTTT. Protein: CASSLRRVGGGNQPQHF.

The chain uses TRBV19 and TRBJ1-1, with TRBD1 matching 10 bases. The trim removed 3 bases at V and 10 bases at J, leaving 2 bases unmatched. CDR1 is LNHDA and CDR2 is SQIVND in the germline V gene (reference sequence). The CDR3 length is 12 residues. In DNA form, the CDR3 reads TGTGCCAGTAGTATGGGGACAGGGGCAGCTTTCTTT. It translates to CASSMGTGAAFF.

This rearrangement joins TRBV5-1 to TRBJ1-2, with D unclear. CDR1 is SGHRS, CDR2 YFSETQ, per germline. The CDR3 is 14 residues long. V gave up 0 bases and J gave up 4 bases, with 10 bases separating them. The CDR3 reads CASSLGQSGYGYTF. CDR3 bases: TGCGCCAGCAGCTTGGGGCAGAGCGGCTATGGCTACACCTTC. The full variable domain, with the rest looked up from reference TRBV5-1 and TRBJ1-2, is KAGVTQTPRYLIKTRGQQVTLSCSPISGHRSVSWYQQTPGQGLQFLFEYFSETQRNKGNFPGRFSGRQFSNSRSEMNVSTLELGDSALYLCASSLGQSGYGYTFGSGTRLTVV.

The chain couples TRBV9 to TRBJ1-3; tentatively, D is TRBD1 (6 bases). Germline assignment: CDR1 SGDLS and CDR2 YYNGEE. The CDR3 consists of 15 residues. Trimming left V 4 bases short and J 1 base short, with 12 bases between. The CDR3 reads CASSSRTDSGNTIYF. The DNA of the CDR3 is TGTGCCAGCAGCTCTCGGACAGATTCTGGAAACACCATATATTTT. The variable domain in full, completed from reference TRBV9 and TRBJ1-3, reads DSGVTQTPKHLITATGQRVTLRCSPRSGDLSVYWYQQSLDQGLQFLIQYYNGEERAKGNILERFSAQQFPDLHSELNLSSLELGDSALYFCASSSRTDSGNTIYFGEGSWLTVV.

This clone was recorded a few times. The CDR3 DNA is TGTGCCAGCAGTGCAGGGGGAATGAACACTGAAGCTTTCTTT. This encodes CASSAGGMNTEAFF. V is TRBV27 and J is TRBJ1-1, with 7 bases that match TRBD1. Germline CDR1 and CDR2: MNHEY and SMNVEV (reference sequence). The CDR3 is 14 amino acids. The V and J ends lost 5 bases and 0 bases, in that order; junction bases with no gene match: 3.

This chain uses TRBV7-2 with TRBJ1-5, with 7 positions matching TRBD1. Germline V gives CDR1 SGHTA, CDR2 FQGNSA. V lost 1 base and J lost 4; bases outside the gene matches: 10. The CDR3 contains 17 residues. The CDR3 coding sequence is TGTGCCAGCAGCTTAGTGGGATCGACAGGGAGAAATCAGCCCCAGCATTTT. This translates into CASSLVGSTGRNQPQHF.

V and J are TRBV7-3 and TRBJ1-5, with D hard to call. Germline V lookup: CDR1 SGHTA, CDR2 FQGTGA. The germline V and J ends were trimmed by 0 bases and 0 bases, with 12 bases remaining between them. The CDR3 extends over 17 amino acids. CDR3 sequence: CASSLTGATNSNQPQHF. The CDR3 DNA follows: TGTGCCAGCAGCTTAACAGGAGCAACAAATAGCAATCAGCCCCAGCATTTT.

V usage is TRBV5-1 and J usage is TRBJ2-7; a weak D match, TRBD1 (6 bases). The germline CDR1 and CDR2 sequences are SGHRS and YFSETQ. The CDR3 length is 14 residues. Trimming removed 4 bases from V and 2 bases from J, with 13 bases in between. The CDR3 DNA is TGCGCCAGCAGCAGAGCAGGGGTCCCCTACGAGCAGTACTTC. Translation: CASSRAGVPYEQYF.

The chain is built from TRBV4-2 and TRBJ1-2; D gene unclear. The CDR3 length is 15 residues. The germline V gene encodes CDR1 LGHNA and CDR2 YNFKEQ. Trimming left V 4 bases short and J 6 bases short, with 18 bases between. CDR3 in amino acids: CASSPRPKRRDGYTF. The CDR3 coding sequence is TGTGCCAGCAGCCCGCGTCCTAAGAGACGGGATGGCTACACCTTC.

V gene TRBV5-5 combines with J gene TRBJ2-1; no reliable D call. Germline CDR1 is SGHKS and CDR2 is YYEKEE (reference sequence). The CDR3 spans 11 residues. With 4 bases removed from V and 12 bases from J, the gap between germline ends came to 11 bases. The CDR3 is CASSNEPVQFF. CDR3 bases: TGTGCCAGCAGCAATGAACCAGTGCAGTTCTTC.

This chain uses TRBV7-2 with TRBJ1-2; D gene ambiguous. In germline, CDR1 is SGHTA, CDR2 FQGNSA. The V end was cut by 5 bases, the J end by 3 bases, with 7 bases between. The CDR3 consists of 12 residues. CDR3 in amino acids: CASSDGDYGYTF. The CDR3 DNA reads TGTGCCAGCAGCGACGGAGACTATGGCTACACCTTC.

The CDR3 loop reads CASSYGQGANTIYF. For the CDR3, the DNA is TGTGCCAGCAGCTACGGACAGGGGGCAAACACCATATATTTT. This chain links TRBV11-2 with TRBJ1-3; 11 nucleotides match TRBD1. The germline V gene has CDR1 SGHAT and CDR2 FQNNGV. The V and J ends lost 4 bases and 6 bases, in that order; junction bases with no gene match: 2. The CDR3 runs to 14 residues.

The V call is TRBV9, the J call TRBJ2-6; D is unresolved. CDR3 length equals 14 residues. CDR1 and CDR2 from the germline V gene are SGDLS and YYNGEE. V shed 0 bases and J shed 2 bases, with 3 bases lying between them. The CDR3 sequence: CASSVATGANVLTF. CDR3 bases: TGTGCCAGCAGCGTAGCCACTGGGGCCAACGTCCTGACTTTC.

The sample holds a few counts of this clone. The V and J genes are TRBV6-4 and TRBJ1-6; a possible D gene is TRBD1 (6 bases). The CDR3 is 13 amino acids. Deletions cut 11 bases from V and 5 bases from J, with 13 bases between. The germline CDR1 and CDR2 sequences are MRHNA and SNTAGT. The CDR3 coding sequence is TGTGCCGAAAGGACAGATCATAATTCACCCCTCCACTTT. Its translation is CAERTDHNSPLHF.

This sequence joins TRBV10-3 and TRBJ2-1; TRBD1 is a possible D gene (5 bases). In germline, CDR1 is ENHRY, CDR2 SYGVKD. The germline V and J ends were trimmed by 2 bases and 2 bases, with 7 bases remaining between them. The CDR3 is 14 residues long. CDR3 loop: CAISETTAYNEQFF. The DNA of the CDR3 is TGTGCCATCAGTGAGACGACAGCCTACAATGAGCAGTTCTTC.

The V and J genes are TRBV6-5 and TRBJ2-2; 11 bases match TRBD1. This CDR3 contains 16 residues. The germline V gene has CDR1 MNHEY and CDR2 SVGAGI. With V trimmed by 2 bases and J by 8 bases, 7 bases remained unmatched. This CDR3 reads CASSYVGQGAEGELFF. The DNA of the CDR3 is TGTGCCAGCAGTTACGTTGGACAGGGGGCAGAAGGGGAGCTGTTTTTT.

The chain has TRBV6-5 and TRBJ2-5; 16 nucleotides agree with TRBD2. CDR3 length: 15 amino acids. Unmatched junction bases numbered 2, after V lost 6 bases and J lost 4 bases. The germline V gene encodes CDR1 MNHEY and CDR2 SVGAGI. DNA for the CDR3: TGTGCCAGCAGGGGACTAGCGGGGGGGCCAGAGACCCAGTACTTC. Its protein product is CASRGLAGGPETQYF.